This T cell receptor (beta chain) stems from a study of blood T cell repertoires in COVID-19. This clone has a single count. Clones were sequenced by immunoSEQ multiplex PCR, and TCRdb holds only the in-frame ones, with some missing. This sample has 200,000 to 250,000 clones, with less than 85% found just once. Sequenced sample: peripheral blood. This receptor was taken from an older woman with active or convalescent COVID-19.

The chain's CDR3 is CASSQVIGGQETQYF. DNA of the CDR3: TGTGCCAGCAGCCAAGTTATAGGGGGCCAAGAGACCCAGTACTTC. The chain is built from TRBV3-1 (or the pseudogene TRBV3-2) and TRBJ2-5, with D perhaps matching TRBD1 (6 bases). Per the germline V gene, CDR1 is LGHDT and CDR2 is YNNKEL (reference sequence). This CDR3 region has 15 residues. The V end was cut by 1 base, the J end by 1 base, with 10 bases between.